Following are 6 T cell receptor beta chains from one sample sequenced in a study of T cells in Graves' hyperthyroidism and ophthalmopathy. TCR beta CDR3 regions were amplified from RNA transcripts. Primed by the HTBI set, a first-round RT-PCR was run on the TCR CDR3. TCRdb recomputed calls from the multiplex PCR reads with MiXCR, one row per CDR3 protein. The sample has some 490,000 distinct CDR3 sequences, less than 25% seen once; the top ten hold under 55%. Sequences were obtained from blood. The receptors come from a woman in her seventies with Graves' ophthalmopathy.

The table lists this clonotype with many counts. This sequence joins TRBV27 and TRBJ2-1, with 9 positions matching TRBD1. Germline V lookup: CDR1 MNHEY, CDR2 SMNVEV (reference sequence). The CDR3 totals 15 residues. Trimming at V came to 0 bases and at J to 5 bases, leaving 2 bases not matched to a gene. The CDR3 protein is CASSLSGQGNNEQFF. The DNA of the CDR3 is TGTGCCAGCAGTTTATCGGGACAGGGTAACAATGAGCAGTTCTTC.

The chain uses TRBV9 and TRBJ2-7; TRBD1 matches 7 bases. J was trimmed by 5 bases and V by 3 bases; bases with no gene match: 5. CDR3 size: 13 residues. Germline V lookup: CDR1 SGDLS, CDR2 YYNGEE. Here the CDR3 reads CASSAGTVHEQYF. CDR3 sequence (DNA): TGTGCCAGCAGCGCGGGGACAGTCCACGAGCAGTACTTC. Full variable domain (rest looked up from reference TRBV9 and TRBJ2-7): DSGVTQTPKHLITATGQRVTLRCSPRSGDLSVYWYQQSLDQGLQFLIQYYNGEERAKGNILERFSAQQFPDLHSELNLSSLELGDSALYFCASSAGTVHEQYFGPGTRLTVT.

J is TRBJ2-7 and V is TRBV12-3 or TRBV12-4; TRBD1 might be the D (6 bases). The V end was cut by 6 bases, the J end by 6 bases, with 12 bases between. The length of the CDR3 is 12 residues. CDR3 DNA: TGTGCCAGCAGCCCAGGGGTGCGCGAGCAGTACTTC. Encoded protein: CASSPGVREQYF.

On this clonotype itself: A single base separates this from a much larger clone, so it may be a read error. The chain uses TRBV12-3 or TRBV12-4 and TRBJ2-2, with 8 bases lining up with TRBD2. This CDR3 has 16 amino acids. The V gene end was trimmed by 7 bases and the J gene end by 5 bases; junction bases not matched to a gene: 12. The CDR3 region is CASTTGLREGTGELFF. The CDR3, as DNA: TGTGCCAGCACAACGGGACTCCGGGAGGGGACCGGGGAGCTGTTTTTT.

This clonotype was seen ten or more times. CDR3 coding DNA: TGTGCCAGCAGTAACGCCCAGGGTCCCTACGAGCAGTACTTC. Protein: CASSNAQGPYEQYF. The chain combines TRBV12-3 or TRBV12-4 with TRBJ2-7; tentative D call: TRBD1 (5 bases). V lost 5 bases and J lost 2, with 13 bases in between. This CDR3 has 14 residues.

This clonotype was observed a handful of times. This chain joins TRBV3-1 and TRBJ2-1, with 7 bases fitting TRBD2. Germline V CDR1 and CDR2: LGHDT, YNNKEL (reference sequence). This CDR3 comprises 20 residues. V lost 0 bases, J lost 0 bases, and 14 bases stayed unmatched. The CDR3 loop is CASSQDTIGTTISSYNEQFF. The DNA for the CDR3 is TGTGCCAGCAGCCAAGATACGATAGGGACTACCATTAGCTCCTACAATGAGCAGTTCTTC.